One and the same sample provided the 15 T cell receptor beta chains below, sequenced in a study of cytomegalovirus exposure and HLA in healthy donors. It was with 60 Vbeta and 13 Jbeta primers that the PCR ran. Clones were sequenced by immunoSEQ multiplex PCR, and TCRdb holds only the in-frame ones, with some missing. The profile shows 35,000 to 45,000 clones, 65% to 90% of them singletons. The sequenced material came from PBMCs. The source is a woman aged 18-29 years in good health and CMV-seropositive.

This clone occurred once. J is TRBJ2-5 and V is TRBV11-2, with 7 bases that match TRBD2. V lost 5 bases, J lost 4 bases, and 4 bases stayed unmatched. CDR3 length: 13 residues. Germline V gene sequence: CDR1 SGHAT, CDR2 FQNNGV. The CDR3 loop reads CASSLGGRETQYF. For the CDR3, the DNA is TGTGCCAGCAGCCTGGGCGGGAGAGAGACCCAGTACTTC.

This clone was picked up a small number of times. V gene TRBV6-6 combines with J gene TRBJ1-5; 9 bases are shared with TRBD1. The CDR3 spans 14 residues. CDR1 and CDR2 (germline): MNHNY, SVGAGI (reference sequence). V shed 7 bases, J shed 7 bases, and the junction held 8 bases outside the gene matches. In DNA, the CDR3 is TGTGCCAGCACTGGACAGGGGTTAGGGCAGCCCCAGCATTTT. Translation gives CASTGQGLGQPQHF.

The rearrangement links TRBV5-1 to TRBJ2-1; D may be TRBD2 (6 bases). Germline CDR1 reads SGHRS; CDR2 reads YFSETQ. The V end was cut by 4 bases, the J end by 9 bases, with 17 bases between. This CDR3 region has 14 residues. The CDR3 DNA follows: TGCGCCAGCAGCCCCCGGACAACCGGGGGTGAGCAGTTCTTC. The encoded protein is CASSPRTTGGEQFF.

The chain couples TRBV7-6 to TRBJ2-3; weak D call: TRBD1 (5 bases). Trimming cost V 0 bases and J 5 bases, with 21 bases left between them. There are 18 residues in the CDR3. Germline-derived CDR1 and CDR2 are SGHVS and FNYEAQ. The CDR3 coding sequence is TGTGCCAGCAGCTTAGCGAAGCTAGACAGTCCTAGTCAAGATACGCAGTATTTT. Amino acids: CASSLAKLDSPSQDTQYF.

The chain carries TRBV7-9 and TRBJ2-7, with D uncertain. This CDR3 comprises 17 residues. Germline V lookup: CDR1 SEHNR, CDR2 FQNEAQ (reference sequence). Trimming pared 5 bases from V and 3 bases from J, leaving 23 bases between. Written as DNA, the CDR3 is TGTGCCAGCAGCCCTCCGACCCGACGAGGCGGCCACTACGAGCAGTACTTC. Encoded protein: CASSPPTRRGGHYEQYF.

V is TRBV21-1 and J is TRBJ2-5; the listed D gene, TRBD2, was not tested against the DNA. TRBV21-1 corresponds to a pseudogene. CDR3 length: 15 residues. The CDR3 DNA sequence: TGTGCCAGCAAACAAGCCGTGCGGGGCCAAGAGACCCAGTACTTC. This encodes CASKQAVRGQETQYF.

Only a few counts were recorded for this clone. The rearrangement joins TRBV28 to TRBJ2-7; 8 bases are shared with TRBD1. The CDR3 runs to 15 residues. CDR1 is MDHEN and CDR2 is SYDVKM in the germline V gene. Trimming removed 4 bases from V and 0 bases from J; junction bases left unmatched: 5. The CDR3 sequence: CASSSQGAFSYEQYF. CDR3 coding DNA: TGTGCCAGCAGTTCTCAGGGGGCTTTCTCCTACGAGCAGTACTTC.

The chain couples TRBV7-2 to TRBJ2-5, with 11 bases identical to TRBD2. This CDR3 has 16 amino acids. After removal of 6 bases from V and 1 base from J, the junction contained 7 bases not matched to a gene. Germline V gives CDR1 SGHTA, CDR2 FQGNSA. CDR3 nucleotide sequence: TGTGCCAGCAGAGTAGCGGGGGGGGGTGTCCAAGAGACCCAGTACTTC. Translating gives CASRVAGGGVQETQYF.

The chain combines TRBV7-3 with TRBJ2-3; weak D call: TRBD2 (5 bases). V was trimmed by 2 bases and J by 1 base, leaving 10 bases between them. The CDR3 sequence is 15 residues long. Germline V lookup: CDR1 SGHTA, CDR2 FQGTGA. In DNA, the CDR3 is TGTGCCAGCAGCTTAGTTAGCGTGGGCACAGATACGCAGTATTTT. Protein sequence: CASSLVSVGTDTQYF. Using reference TRBV7-3 and TRBJ2-3 for the parts outside the CDR3, the full variable domain is GAGVSQTPSNKVTEKGKYVELRCDPISGHTALYWYRQSLGQGPEFLIYFQGTGAADDSGLPNDRFFAVRPEGSVSTLKIQRTERGDSAVYLCASSLVSVGTDTQYFGPGTRLTVL.

The J gene is TRBJ1-1, the V gene TRBV7-3, with 11 bases fitting TRBD1. Germline CDR1 and CDR2: SGHTA and FQGTGA. The CDR3 loop spans 13 amino acids. The V segment lost 5 bases and the J segment 11 bases; nucleotides outside the gene matches: 7. The CDR3 protein is CASSPGTGGRAFF. As DNA, the CDR3 is TGTGCCAGCAGCCCAGGGACAGGGGGTCGTGCTTTCTTT.

The chain carries TRBV9 and TRBJ1-1, with 7 bases fitting TRBD1. Germline V gene lookup returns CDR1 SGDLS and CDR2 YYNGEE. This CDR3 is built from 16 residues. V shed 4 bases, J shed 0 bases, and the junction held 9 bases outside the gene matches. The CDR3: CASSSFLGQLNTEAFF. CDR3 in DNA: TGTGCCAGCAGCTCATTCTTGGGACAGCTGAACACTGAAGCTTTCTTT.

The J gene is TRBJ2-3, the V gene TRBV6-5; the match to TRBD2 covers 11 bases. With V trimmed by 5 bases and J by 9 bases, 10 bases remained unmatched. CDR1 and CDR2 (germline): MNHEY, SVGAGI. This CDR3 has 15 residues. The CDR3 region has the DNA TGTGCCAGCAGTCGACTAGCGGGACTTTTGGAAACGCAGTATTTT. Protein: CASSRLAGLLETQYF.

The V call is TRBV9, the J call TRBJ1-3; D not resolved. The CDR3 totals 10 residues. V was pared by 8 bases and J by 8 bases, with 8 bases between. Germline CDR1 is SGDLS and CDR2 is YYNGEE. CDR3 coding DNA: TGTGCCAGTGGCACAGACACCATATATTTT. This sequence encodes CASGTDTIYF. The full variable domain, its missing parts supplied by reference TRBV9 and TRBJ1-3, is DSGVTQTPKHLITATGQRVTLRCSPRSGDLSVYWYQQSLDQGLQFLIQYYNGEERAKGNILERFSAQQFPDLHSELNLSSLELGDSALYFCASGTDTIYFGEGSWLTVV.

The chain employs TRBV7-3 and TRBJ2-7; TRBD1 matches 11 bases. V was pared by 3 bases and J by 3 bases, with 10 bases of the junction left unmatched. The CDR3 loop spans 17 amino acids. In germline, CDR1 is SGHTA, CDR2 FQGTGA. The chain's CDR3 is CASSFRTGGGRGYEQYF. CDR3 in DNA: TGTGCCAGCAGCTTCCGGACAGGGGGCGGGAGGGGCTACGAGCAGTACTTC.

This clone was detected a few times. The rearrangement uses TRBV6-1 and TRBJ1-5, with D unresolved. This CDR3 is 11 amino acids long. The V and J ends lost 8 bases and 9 bases respectively, with 11 bases between them. Germline V gene lookup returns CDR1 MNHNS and CDR2 SASEGT. The CDR3 loop reads CASAGDLPQHF. The CDR3 DNA reads as TGTGCCAGCGCGGGCGATTTGCCCCAGCATTTT.